The T cell receptor beta chain described here comes from a study of PD-1 blockade in classical Hodgkin lymphoma. V lost 4 bases to trimming and J lost 0 bases; unmatched junction nucleotides: 5. Germline assignment: CDR1 SGHAT and CDR2 FQDESV (reference sequence). The CDR3 has 15 residues. Some clones are missing from TCRdb's copy, which holds only in-frame ones; the method was immunoSEQ multiplex PCR. The profile covers 55,000 to 80,000 clones, with 93% appearing a single time and approximately 8% taken by the ten largest. Brentuximab vedotin exposure varied, and every patient relapsed after autologous stem cell transplantation.

Material: peripheral blood mononuclear cells (PBMCs), obtained at baseline. The clonotype comes from a human donor with classical Hodgkin lymphoma. This chain joins TRBV11-1 and TRBJ2-7; 8 nucleotides agree with TRBD1. DNA for the CDR3: TGTGCCAGCAGCTCCTGGACAGGGAGCTCCTACGAGCAGTACTTC. It specifies CASSSWTGSSYEQYF. The variable domain in full, with the rest retrieved from reference TRBV11-1 and TRBJ2-7, is EAEVAQSPRYKITEKSQAVAFWCDPISGHATLYWYRQILGQGPELLVQFQDESVVDDSQLPKDRFSAERLKGVDSTLKIQPAELGDSAMYLCASSSWTGSSYEQYFGPGTRLTVT.